The clone carrying this T cell receptor beta chain was detected only once. Clones were read by immunoSEQ multiplex PCR, and TCRdb kept only the in-frame ones, dropping some. The data contain over 80,000 clones, roughly 90% of them seen just once; the ten biggest clones take up roughly 0.54%. These data are taken from a study of a mutant IDH1 vaccine in newly diagnosed glioma. Germline CDR1 MGHRA, CDR2 YSYEKL. Trimming took off 3 bases at V and 6 bases at J, with 18 bases between the two ends. The CDR3 totals 16 residues. Specified time point: baseline, week 1 (first vaccination visit). Treatment denoted: pre-vaccination baseline after standard-of-care therapy.

V gene TRBV4-1 combines with J gene TRBJ1-5, with D possibly matching TRBD1 (6 bases). The receptor's source is a woman between 45 and 60 years old with glioma. Specimen: PBMCs, collected from a glioma patient treated with radiotherapy, temozolomide or both. The CDR3 spells CASSQAAGGRSQPQHF. The DNA of the CDR3 is TGCGCCAGCAGCCAGGCTGCGGGGGGCCGGAGTCAGCCCCAGCATTTT.